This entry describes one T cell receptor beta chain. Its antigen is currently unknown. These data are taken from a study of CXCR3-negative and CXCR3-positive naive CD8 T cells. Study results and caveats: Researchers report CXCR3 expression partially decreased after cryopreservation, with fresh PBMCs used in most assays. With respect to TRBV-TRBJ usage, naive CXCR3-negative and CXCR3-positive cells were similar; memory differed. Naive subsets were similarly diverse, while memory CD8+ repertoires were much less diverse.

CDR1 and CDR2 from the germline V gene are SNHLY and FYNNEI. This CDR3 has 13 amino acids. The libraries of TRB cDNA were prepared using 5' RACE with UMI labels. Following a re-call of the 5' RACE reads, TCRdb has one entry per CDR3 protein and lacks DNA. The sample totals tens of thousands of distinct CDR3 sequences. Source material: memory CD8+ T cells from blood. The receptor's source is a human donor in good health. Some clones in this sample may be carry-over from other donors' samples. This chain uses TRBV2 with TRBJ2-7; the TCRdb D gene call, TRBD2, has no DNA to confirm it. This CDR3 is CASNWDWTYEQYF.